Listed here are 22 T cell receptor beta chains from one sample, sequenced in a study of blood T cells in healthy people across ages. Using a J-beta primer mix together with a sample-barcoded 5' primer, a second PCR was run for roughly 6 to 12 cycles. Using its own MiXCR run on the 5' RACE reads, TCRdb lists one record per CDR3 protein. The repertoire consists of about 780,000 distinct CDR3 sequences, with more than 35% occurring once and the leading ten covering approximately 18%. Input material: blood. The receptor source for this set is an elderly man in good health.

This chain uses TRBV7-2 with TRBJ1-2; D might be TRBD1 (5 bases). Looked up from germline, CDR1 is SGHTA and CDR2 is FQGNSA. This CDR3 has 15 residues. The ends were cut back, 1 base at V and 8 bases at J, with 17 bases in the middle. The CDR3 spells CASSLDGGLLIGYTF. CDR3 bases: TGTGCCAGCAGCTTAGACGGGGGTCTCTTGATCGGCTACACCTTC.

The chain uses TRBV2 and TRBJ2-4; D ambiguous. The J call is doubtful: the DNA matches TRBJ2-7 better. The CDR3 contains 13 residues. Looked up from germline, CDR1 is SNHLY and CDR2 is FYNNEI. The CDR3 reads CASSWIPESEQYF. The CDR3 nucleotides read TGTGCCAGCAGTTGGATCCCCGAGAGCGAGCAGTACTTC.

The chain couples TRBV29-1 to TRBJ1-5; 10 bases map to TRBD1. This CDR3 has 13 residues. Per the germline V gene, CDR1 is SQVTM and CDR2 is ANQGSEA. The V and J ends lost 7 bases and 7 bases, in that order; junction bases with no gene match: 7. CDR3 loop: CSAGTGVRQPQHF. CDR3 bases: TGCAGCGCGGGGACAGGGGTCAGACAGCCCCAGCATTTT.

The chain joins TRBV29-1 to TRBJ2-1; 13 nucleotides agree with TRBD2. With 6 bases clipped from V and 2 bases from J, the junction kept 10 bases outside the gene matches. Per the germline V gene, CDR1 is SQVTM and CDR2 is ANQGSEA. The CDR3 is made up of 17 amino acids. The CDR3 sequence is CSVLPGTSGTTYNEQFF. CDR3 in DNA: TGCAGCGTCCTACCCGGGACTAGCGGGACCACCTACAATGAGCAGTTCTTC.

About this clonotype: This may be a read error: a much more frequent sequence differs by one nucleotide. This sequence joins TRBV9 and TRBJ2-1; 9 bases are a match to TRBD2. The J call may not be correct, given that the DNA end is closer to TRBJ2-7. There are 16 residues in the CDR3. Germline V CDR1 and CDR2: SGDLS, YYNGEE. Here the CDR3 DNA reads TGTGCCAGCAGCGCCCCAGCGGGAGGTACCTACAATGAGCAGTACTTC. The encoded protein is CASSAPAGGTYNEQYF.

This clonotype was seen only a few times. This chain joins TRBV20-1 and TRBJ2-2, with 12 bases aligning to TRBD1. J lost 6 bases, V lost 0 bases, and 5 bases had no gene match. The germline CDR1 and CDR2 sequences are DFQATT and SNEGSKA (reference sequence). The CDR3 is 16 amino acids. This CDR3 is CSARDTGTGGSGELFF. Here the CDR3 DNA reads TGCAGTGCTAGAGACACCGGGACAGGGGGCTCCGGGGAGCTGTTTTTT.

As to this clonotype: Germline is not matched at one junction end, which may reflect a read error. The J gene is TRBJ2-3, the V gene TRBV12-3 or TRBV12-4, with D uncertain. This CDR3 contains 12 residues. The CDR3 DNA reads as TGTGCCAGCAGTGTGAGTGTAGATGCGCAGTATTTT. Its translation is CASSVSVDAQYF.

This clonotype was recorded many times. The rearrangement joins TRBV29-1 to TRBJ2-1; 10 bases align to TRBD2. Germline lookup yields CDR1 SQVTM and CDR2 ANQGSEA. V shed 2 bases, J shed 3 bases, and the junction held 4 bases outside the gene matches. This CDR3 comprises 15 residues. The chain's CDR3 is CSVERPSGSYNEQFF. Here the CDR3 DNA reads TGCAGCGTTGAACGGCCTAGCGGGAGCTACAATGAGCAGTTCTTC.

The gene calls are TRBV20-1 and TRBJ2-3; D is ambiguous. Germline CDR1 reads DFQATT; CDR2 reads SNEGSKA (reference sequence). Trimming removed 6 bases at V and 8 bases at J, with 12 bases between. The length of the CDR3 is 11 residues. CDR3 protein: CSALDLGTQYF. DNA for the CDR3: TGCAGTGCCCTGGACCTGGGTACGCAGTATTTT.

This chain's CDR3 is CASSEDRASNEQFF. In DNA, the CDR3 is TGTGCCAGCAGTGAGGACAGGGCCTCCAATGAGCAGTTCTTC. V gene TRBV6-1 combines with J gene TRBJ2-1; 8 bases are shared with TRBD1. CDR3 length equals 14 residues. CDR1 is MNHNS, CDR2 SASEGT, per germline. V trimming: 3 bases; J trimming: 6 bases; junction bases outside the gene matches: 4.

This clonotype was observed a handful of times. This rearrangement joins TRBV7-2 to TRBJ2-5; TRBD1 matches 9 bases. Germline CDR1 and CDR2: SGHTA and FQGNSA. Trimming cost V 4 bases and J 4 bases; bases outside gene matches: 7. The CDR3 spans 15 residues. The CDR3 sequence is CASSWAGTGSETQYF. CDR3 DNA sequence: TGTGCCAGCAGCTGGGCCGGGACAGGGTCAGAGACCCAGTACTTC.

The CDR3 loop is CASSHRRQNTEAFF. The CDR3 region has the DNA TGCGCCAGCAGCCACCGAAGGCAGAACACTGAAGCTTTCTTT. This sequence joins TRBV4-3 and TRBJ1-1; D uncertain. Deletions cut 3 bases from V and 1 base from J, with 9 bases between. This CDR3 region has 14 residues. Per germline, CDR1 LGHNA and CDR2 YSLEER.

J is TRBJ2-7 and V is TRBV10-3, with 8 bases identical to TRBD1. After removal of 0 bases from V and 2 bases from J, the junction contained 9 bases not matched to a gene. This CDR3 spans 17 amino acids. Germline CDR1 is ENHRY and CDR2 is SYGVKD. CDR3 residues: CAISESTPGQVTYEQYF. The CDR3 DNA follows: TGTGCCATCAGTGAGTCGACCCCGGGACAGGTTACCTACGAGCAGTACTTC.

The chain uses TRBV20-1 and TRBJ2-2; perhaps TRBD1 as D (5 bases). Germline V gene lookup returns CDR1 DFQATT and CDR2 SNEGSKA (reference sequence). This CDR3 is 16 amino acids long. Trimming removed 0 bases at V and 4 bases at J, with 15 bases between. The CDR3: CSARDFRQGSTGELFF. Here the CDR3 DNA reads TGCAGTGCTAGAGATTTTAGGCAGGGAAGCACCGGGGAGCTGTTTTTT.

The V gene is TRBV4-1, the J gene TRBJ1-6; TRBD1 matches 7 bases. Germline assignment: CDR1 MGHRA and CDR2 YSYEKL. J was trimmed by 10 bases and V by 6 bases; bases with no gene match: 9. The CDR3 contains 14 residues. CDR3 DNA sequence: TGCGCCAGCAGGAGACAGGGTGTAGAATCACCCCTCCACTTT. It yields the protein CASRRQGVESPLHF.

CDR3 coding DNA: TGTGCCAGCTCACCACTGAGCGAGGAGAACATTCAGTACTTC. Amino acids: CASSPLSEENIQYF. The chain has TRBV18 and TRBJ2-4; D unclear. CDR3 length equals 14 residues. V dropped 1 base and J dropped 7 bases, with 11 bases sitting between them. CDR1 is KGHSH and CDR2 is LQKENI in the germline V gene.

The chain combines TRBV12-3 or TRBV12-4 with TRBJ1-5; 7 nucleotides line up with TRBD1. J lost 6 bases, V lost 5 bases, and 16 bases had no gene match. This CDR3 contains 17 residues. In DNA form, the CDR3 reads TGTGCCAGCAGTCCCTATATTGGGATTGACAGGGCTCAGCCCCAGCATTTT. Amino acid sequence: CASSPYIGIDRAQPQHF.

The rearrangement links TRBV7-2 to TRBJ2-7; possible D gene TRBD2, 6 bases. The CDR3 is 14 residues long. CDR1 is SGHTA, CDR2 FQGNSA, per germline. With 5 bases removed from V and 1 base from J, the gap between germline ends came to 12 bases. DNA for the CDR3: TGTGCCAGCAGCGTAAGGGCGGGGTCCTACGAGCAGTACTTC. Its protein is CASSVRAGSYEQYF.

This rearrangement joins TRBV5-1 to TRBJ2-5, with a weak D call TRBD1 (5 bases). Trimming cost V 8 bases and J 4 bases, with 18 bases left between them. CDR1 and CDR2 from the germline V gene are SGHRS and YFSETQ. The length of the CDR3 is 14 residues. The CDR3 is CASGETGGGETQYF. As DNA, the CDR3 is TGCGCCAGTGGGGAAACAGGCGGTGGAGAGACCCAGTACTTC. Filled out from reference TRBV5-1 and TRBJ2-5, the complete variable domain reads KAGVTQTPRYLIKTRGQQVTLSCSPISGHRSVSWYQQTPGQGLQFLFEYFSETQRNKGNFPGRFSGRQFSNSRSEMNVSTLELGDSALYLCASGETGGGETQYFGPGTRLLVL.

CDR3 DNA: TGTGCCAGCAGTCCCGGTACGGGACTAGCGGGCGACGAGCAGTACTTC. This encodes CASSPGTGLAGDEQYF. The chain couples TRBV2 to TRBJ2-4; TRBD2 agrees at 12 bases. The J call may be mistaken, given a closer DNA end match to TRBJ2-7. CDR1 SNHLY and CDR2 FYNNEI come from the germline V gene. The CDR3 loop spans 16 amino acids.

This clonotype was found many times. V is TRBV7-2 and J is TRBJ2-1; D is perhaps TRBD1 (6 bases). CDR1 and CDR2 (germline): SGHTA, FQGNSA. The length of the CDR3 is 15 residues. Trimming removed 4 bases at V and 1 base at J, with 11 bases between. CDR3: CASSSDSSSYNEQFF. The DNA of the CDR3 is TGTGCCAGCAGCTCGGACAGTTCTTCCTACAATGAGCAGTTCTTC.

The V gene is TRBV11-2, the J gene TRBJ2-1; D gene ambiguous. The CDR3 covers 16 residues. The V gene lost 0 bases and the J gene lost 4 bases, with 13 bases spanning the gap. The germline V gene encodes CDR1 SGHAT and CDR2 FQNNGV. The CDR3 DNA is TGTGCCAGCAGCTTAGACATAGGTTGGGGATACAATGAGCAGTTCTTC. Its translation: CASSLDIGWGYNEQFF.